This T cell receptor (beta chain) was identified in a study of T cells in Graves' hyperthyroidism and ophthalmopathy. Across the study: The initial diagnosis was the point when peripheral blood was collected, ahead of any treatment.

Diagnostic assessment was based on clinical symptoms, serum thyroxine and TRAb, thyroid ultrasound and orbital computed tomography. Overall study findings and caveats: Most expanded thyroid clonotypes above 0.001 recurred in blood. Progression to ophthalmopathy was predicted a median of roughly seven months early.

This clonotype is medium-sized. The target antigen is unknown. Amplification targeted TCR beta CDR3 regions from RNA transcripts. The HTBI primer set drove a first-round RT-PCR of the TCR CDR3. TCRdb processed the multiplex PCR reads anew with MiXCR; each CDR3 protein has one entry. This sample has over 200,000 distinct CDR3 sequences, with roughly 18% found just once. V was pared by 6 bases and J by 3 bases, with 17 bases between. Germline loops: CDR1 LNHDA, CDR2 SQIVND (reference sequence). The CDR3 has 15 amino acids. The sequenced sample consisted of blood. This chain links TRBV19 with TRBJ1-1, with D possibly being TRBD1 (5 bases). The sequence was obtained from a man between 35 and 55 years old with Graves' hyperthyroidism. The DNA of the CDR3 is TGTGCCAGTAGGAAACCCTGGGACCAACACACTGAAGCTTTCTTT. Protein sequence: CASRKPWDQHTEAFF.